The present T cell receptor (beta chain) was sequenced within a study of blood T cell repertoires in COVID-19 (dated by TCRdb to about 2020). Notes on the research overall: Samples covering the acute and convalescent phases of COVID-19 were provided by collaborators in the United States, Italy and Spain. The prospective study material was composed of cDNA or gDNA derived from T cells, B-cell-depleted T cells, or PBMCs. The sample metadata nearly always contained a de-identified subject ID, COVID-19 status, age in years and sex. The repertoires were made available in a free public database intended to serve as a resource for research on the immune response to SARS-CoV-2. Samples were obtained from the ongoing ImmuneRACE study (first 160 participants) and from approximately 1,200 subjects provided by 6 global collaborators. The dataset comprised deeply sampled blood TCRbeta repertoires from subjects exposed to, actively infected with, or recovered from COVID-19. Where HLA class I and class II types were available, the types were taken from metadata supplied by the sample provider, not from assay-based typing. The paper as a whole reports these results and caveats: The amount of clinical and demographic metadata varied by source and participant and was provided uncurated.

Whole blood was collected in K2EDTA tubes by collaborating institutions according to the institutions' own protocols. For TCRbeta analysis, collaborator samples were shipped as frozen whole blood, as isolated PBMCs, or as DNA extracted from either sample type. TCRbeta CDR3 regions were amplified from genomic DNA using the immunoSEQ Assay, a bias-controlled multiplex PCR. For the original study's pipeline: The number of nucleated cells in each sample was estimated by amplification of reference gene primers within the assay. To quantify the absolute abundance of each unique TCRbeta CDR3 rearrangement, sequence reads were collapsed and filtered. Productive Simpson clonality was computed per sample as the square root of Simpson's diversity index over productive rearrangements. TCRdb limited this immuneACCESS table to in-frame rearrangements with V and J called. A share of clones is missing; checked studies link under half to unresolved V genes, and the rest is unexplained. V, J and clone size reflect that table, while D and trimming were determined from the DNA. The sample table holds more than 100,000 clones, of which roughly three quarters were seen once. The top ten hold approximately 4% of the sample.

In the case of this clone: Its recognized antigen is unknown. No base-level quality is on record; no much larger clone is a single base apart.

Sequencing was carried out using peripheral blood. This sequence was found in a woman older than 75 with acute or convalescent COVID-19.

The base sequence is TGTGCCAGCTCCCAAGGACAGGGACGAGAGACCCAGTACTTC. Translation gives CASSQGQGRETQYF. Recombination connected TRBV18 to TRBJ2-5; a stretch of 8 junction bases matches TRBD1. V loses 6 bases at its end and J loses 4 bases; junction bases beyond the gene matches: 7. CDR1 and CDR2, per the germline V gene, are KGHSH and LQKENI. Taken from cysteine to phenylalanine, the CDR3 has 14 residues. Kept here is only the CDR3 DNA, which spans 42 bases and is read in frame from base 1.